The next 5 T cell receptor beta chains were all read from a single sample in a study of shared clonotypes between healthy human individuals. Sequenced by immunoSEQ multiplex PCR; TCRdb stores in-frame clones only, minus some. The table includes a few million clones, under 97% detected once. Sample: naive CD4+ T cells sorted from blood. The sample's subset: CD45RA+ positively selected. The receptor source for this set is a man aged 18 to 29 in good health.

The J gene is TRBJ2-3, the V gene TRBV18, with TRBD2 matching 7 bases. The V gene end was trimmed by 3 bases and the J gene end by 2 bases; junction bases not matched to a gene: 8. Germline assignment: CDR1 KGHSH and CDR2 LQKENI. The CDR3 consists of 16 residues. In DNA, the CDR3 is TGTGCCAGCTCACCGACGTCTAGCGGCTTCACAGATACGCAGTATTTT. Its protein product is CASSPTSSGFTDTQYF.

Only one count was recorded for this clone. This chain connects TRBV4-1 to TRBJ1-5, with TRBD1 identical over 9 bases. Germline assignment: CDR1 MGHRA and CDR2 YSYEKL. The CDR3 extends over 18 amino acids. The trim removed 0 bases at V and 1 base at J, leaving 7 bases unmatched. The CDR3 loop reads CASSQDRTGDVSNQPQHF. Written as DNA, the CDR3 is TGCGCCAGCAGCCAAGATCGGACAGGGGATGTGAGCAATCAGCCCCAGCATTTT.

The gene calls are TRBV10-3 and TRBJ2-1, with D maybe TRBD1 (5 bases). Germline V gene sequence: CDR1 ENHRY, CDR2 SYGVKD. This CDR3 is built from 16 residues. V was cut by 7 bases and J by 2 bases, with 18 bases left in between. The CDR3 region has the DNA TGTGCCATCAATCCTCAGGGTGGTGGGACCTACAATGAGCAGTTCTTC. It translates to CAINPQGGGTYNEQFF.

The chain carries TRBV5-4 and TRBJ2-3; D possibly corresponds to TRBD2 (5 bases). Germline V gene sequence: CDR1 SGHNT, CDR2 YYREEE (reference sequence). This CDR3 region has 12 residues. The V gene lost 2 bases and the J gene lost 6 bases, with 7 bases spanning the gap. CDR3 coding DNA: TGTGCCAGCAGCTTACAGCGGGATACGCAGTATTTT. It encodes CASSLQRDTQYF.

This clone was seen once. The CDR3 protein is CASSPGTEAETQYF. The CDR3 DNA reads TGTGCCAGCTCACCAGGGACAGAGGCAGAGACCCAGTACTTC. The chain is built from TRBV18 and TRBJ2-5; 7 bases are a match to TRBD1. Per the germline V gene, CDR1 is KGHSH and CDR2 is LQKENI. V lost 2 bases to trimming and J lost 4 bases; unmatched junction nucleotides: 4. This CDR3 is built from 14 residues.